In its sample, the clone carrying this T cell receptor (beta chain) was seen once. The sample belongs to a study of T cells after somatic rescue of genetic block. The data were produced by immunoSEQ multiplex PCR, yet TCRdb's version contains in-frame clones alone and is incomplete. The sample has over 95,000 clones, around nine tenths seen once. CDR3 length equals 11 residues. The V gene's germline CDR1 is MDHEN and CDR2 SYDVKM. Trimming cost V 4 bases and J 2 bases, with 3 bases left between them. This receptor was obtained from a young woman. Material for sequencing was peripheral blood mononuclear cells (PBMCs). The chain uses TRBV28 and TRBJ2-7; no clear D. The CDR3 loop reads CASSSAYEQYF. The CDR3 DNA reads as TGTGCCAGCAGTTCTGCCTACGAGCAGTACTTC.